This T cell receptor beta chain derives from a study of blood T cell repertoires in COVID-19. Study-wide context: Material from acute and convalescent COVID-19 was sourced from the United States, Italy and Spain. T cells, B-cell-depleted T cells, or PBMCs provided the cDNA or gDNA that served as material.

Assay used: immunoSEQ multiplex PCR; TCRdb lists only in-frame clones, some missing. This sample has around 180,000 clones, with approximately 85% found just once. This receptor was taken from a human donor with active or convalescent COVID-19. The donor label of this sample is uncertain. The sample taken for sequencing was peripheral blood.

The CDR3 loop reads CASRGYNEQFF. The CDR3 DNA reads as TGTGCCAGCCGGGGATACAATGAGCAGTTCTTC. This sequence joins TRBV2 and TRBJ2-1, with D maybe TRBD2 (5 bases). V was trimmed by 8 bases and J by 4 bases, leaving 6 bases between them. In germline, CDR1 is SNHLY, CDR2 FYNNEI. The CDR3 sequence is 11 residues long.